This T cell receptor (beta chain) was identified during a study of vaccination and CD4 T cells after COVID-19. Study-wide background: Ranging from 14 to 241, the interval between dose two and post-vaccine sampling had a median of roughly 2.5 months.

As to treatment: roughly 10-day PBMC culture with coronavirus spike peptide pools or control peptides (ViraFEST assay). Worth noting for this clonotype: Its antigen is unknown.

Germline loops: CDR1 MNHNS, CDR2 SASEGT. The CDR3 covers 17 residues. J was trimmed by 6 bases and V by 6 bases; bases with no gene match: 14. Sequencing of DNA taken from cultured CD4+ T cells relied on the Oncomine TCR Beta short-read assay. Investigators isolated genomic DNA from cultured CD4+ T cells. TCRdb redid the calling of the PCR reads with MiXCR, one entry per CDR3 protein. Among tens of thousands of distinct CDR3 sequences listed, around three quarters were seen once. The receptor comes from a human donor who had recovered from COVID-19. Source material: CD4+ T cells from blood, cultured in vitro. The chain joins TRBV6-1 to TRBJ2-1, with 10 bases matching TRBD2. The CDR3 DNA follows: TGTGCCAGCAGCTCGACTAGCGGGCAGGCTTGGGTCAATGAGCAGTTCTTC. Its protein is CASSSTSGQAWVNEQFF.